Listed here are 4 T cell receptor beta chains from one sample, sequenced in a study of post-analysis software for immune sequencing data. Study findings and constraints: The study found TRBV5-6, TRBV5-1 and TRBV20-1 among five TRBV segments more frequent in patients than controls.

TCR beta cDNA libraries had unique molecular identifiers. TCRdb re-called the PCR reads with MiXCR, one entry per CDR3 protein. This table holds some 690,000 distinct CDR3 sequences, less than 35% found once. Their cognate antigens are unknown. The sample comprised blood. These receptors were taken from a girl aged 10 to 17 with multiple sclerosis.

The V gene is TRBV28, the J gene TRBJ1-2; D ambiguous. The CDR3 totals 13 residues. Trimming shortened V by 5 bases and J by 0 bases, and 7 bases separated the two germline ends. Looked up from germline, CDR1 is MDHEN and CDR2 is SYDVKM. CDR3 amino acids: CASSDLTNYGYTF. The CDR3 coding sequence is TGTGCCAGCAGTGATCTCACTAACTATGGCTACACCTTC.

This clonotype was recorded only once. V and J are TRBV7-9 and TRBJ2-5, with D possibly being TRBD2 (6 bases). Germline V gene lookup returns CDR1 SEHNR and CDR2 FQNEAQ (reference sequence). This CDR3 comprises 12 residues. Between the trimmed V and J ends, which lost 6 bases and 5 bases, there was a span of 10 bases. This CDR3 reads CASSTSGETQYF. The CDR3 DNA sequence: TGTGCCAGCAGTACCAGCGGGGAGACCCAGTACTTC.

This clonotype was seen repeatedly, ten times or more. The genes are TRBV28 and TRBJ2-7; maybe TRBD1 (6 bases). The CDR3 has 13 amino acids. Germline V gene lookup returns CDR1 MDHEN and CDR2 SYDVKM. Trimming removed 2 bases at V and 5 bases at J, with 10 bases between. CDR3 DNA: TGTGCCAGCAGTTTAGCGTGGGACAACGAGCAGTACTTC. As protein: CASSLAWDNEQYF. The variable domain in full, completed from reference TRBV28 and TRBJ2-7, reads DVKVTQSSRYLVKRTGEKVFLECVQDMDHENMFWYRQDPGLGLRLIYFSYDVKMKEKGDIPEGYSVSREKKERFSLILESASTNQTSMYLCASSLAWDNEQYFGPGTRLTVT.

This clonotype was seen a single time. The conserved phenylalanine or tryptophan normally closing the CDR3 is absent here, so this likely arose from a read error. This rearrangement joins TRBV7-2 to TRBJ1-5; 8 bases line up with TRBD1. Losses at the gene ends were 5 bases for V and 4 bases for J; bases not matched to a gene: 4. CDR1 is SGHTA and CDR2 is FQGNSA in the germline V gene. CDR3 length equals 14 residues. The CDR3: CASSIYRGNQPQHV. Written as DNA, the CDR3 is TGTGCCAGCAGCATATACAGGGGGAATCAGCCCCAGCATGTT.